Here is one TCR beta chain with its context. Primers for the PCR totalled 60 Vbeta and 13 Jbeta. TCRdb's table, derived via immunoSEQ multiplex PCR, lists solely in-frame clones and lacks some. The sample lists around 100,000 clones; 55% to 70% were seen once. This record belongs to a study of cytomegalovirus exposure and HLA in healthy donors. The CDR3 runs 11 residues. Deletions cut 3 bases from V and 4 bases from J, with 5 bases between. Per germline, CDR1 DFQATT and CDR2 SNEGSKA (reference sequence). This receptor was obtained from a woman aged 30 to 39 in good health and CMV-seronegative. Material: PBMCs. This rearrangement joins TRBV20-1 to TRBJ2-3; D gene unclear. DNA for the CDR3: TGCAGTGCTAGTATCCCAGATACGCAGTATTTT. It translates to CSASIPDTQYF.